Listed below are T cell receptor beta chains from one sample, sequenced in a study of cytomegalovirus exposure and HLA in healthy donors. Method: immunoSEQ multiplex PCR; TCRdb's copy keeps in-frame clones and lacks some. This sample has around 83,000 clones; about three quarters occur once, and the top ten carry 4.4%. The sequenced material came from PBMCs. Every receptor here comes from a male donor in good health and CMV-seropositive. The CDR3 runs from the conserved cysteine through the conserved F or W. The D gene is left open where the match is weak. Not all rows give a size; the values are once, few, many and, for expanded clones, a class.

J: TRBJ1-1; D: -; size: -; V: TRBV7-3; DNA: TGTGCCAGCAGCTTAACGTTAGTGTCTGAAGCTTTCTTT; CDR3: CASSLTLVSEAFF
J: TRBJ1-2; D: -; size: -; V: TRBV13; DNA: TGTGCCAGCAACCCCTCAGGTGGGGGCTACACCTTC; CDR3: CASNPSGGGYTF
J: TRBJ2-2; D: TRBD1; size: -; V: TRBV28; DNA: TGTGCCAGCAGTTTAGGGACAGGGCTCACCGGGGAGCTGTTTTTT; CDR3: CASSLGTGLTGELFF
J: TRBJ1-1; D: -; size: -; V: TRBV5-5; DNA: TGTGCCAGCAGCTTGGTTGCAGGGAGGATGCCTGAAGCTTTCTTT; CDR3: CASSLVAGRMPEAFF
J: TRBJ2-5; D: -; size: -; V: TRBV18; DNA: TGTGCCAGCTCACCACCGTCCGGGGGATCCCTCGGAGAGACCCAGTACTTC; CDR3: CASSPPSGGSLGETQYF
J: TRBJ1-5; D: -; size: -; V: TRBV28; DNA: TGTGCCAGCAGTCTGCGGGATAGCAATCAGCCCCAGCATTTT; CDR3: CASSLRDSNQPQHF
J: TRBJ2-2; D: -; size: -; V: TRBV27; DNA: TGTGCCAGCAGCTTTGAACAGGCGAACACCGGGGAGCTGTTTTTT; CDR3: CASSFEQANTGELFF
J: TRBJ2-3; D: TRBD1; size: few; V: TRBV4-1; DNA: TGCGCCAGCAGCCAGGATGCCCCCGGGACAGGGGTGACAGATACGCAGTATTTT; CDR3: CASSQDAPGTGVTDTQYF
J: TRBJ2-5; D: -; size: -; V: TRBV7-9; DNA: TGTGCCAGCAGGGGCGTCGCGCAGACCCAGTACTTC; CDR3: CASRGVAQTQYF
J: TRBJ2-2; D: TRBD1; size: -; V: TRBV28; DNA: TGTGCCAGCAGTTTTCACAGGGGGTTAGGGGAGCTGTTTTTT; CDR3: CASSFHRGLGELFF
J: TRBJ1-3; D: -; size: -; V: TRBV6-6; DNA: TGTGCCAGCAGTTACGACAGCTCTGGAAACACCATATATTTT; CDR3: CASSYDSSGNTIYF
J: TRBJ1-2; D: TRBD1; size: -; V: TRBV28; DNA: TGTGCCAGCAGCCCCGACAGGGTTAGGTTGGGCTACACCTTC; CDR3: CASSPDRVRLGYTF
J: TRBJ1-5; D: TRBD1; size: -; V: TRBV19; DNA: TGTGCCAGTAGTATGGACAGGGGGCGAAATCAGCCCCAGCATTTT; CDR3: CASSMDRGRNQPQHF
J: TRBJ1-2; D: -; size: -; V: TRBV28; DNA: TGTGCCAGCAGTTCAATAGGGGGCTATGGCTACACCTTC; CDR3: CASSSIGGYGYTF
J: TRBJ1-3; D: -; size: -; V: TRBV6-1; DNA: TGTGCCAGCATTTTCAGGGGACCTGGAAACACCATATATTTT; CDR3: CASIFRGPGNTIYF
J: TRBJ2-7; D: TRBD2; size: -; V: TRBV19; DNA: TGTGCCAGTAGTATTGGGACTAGCGGGCTCTCCTACGAGCAGTACTTC; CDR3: CASSIGTSGLSYEQYF
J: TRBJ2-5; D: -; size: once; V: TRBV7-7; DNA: TGTGCCAGCGGCCGCGGGGGCGGACGCGAGACCCAGTACTTC; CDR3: CASGRGGGRETQYF
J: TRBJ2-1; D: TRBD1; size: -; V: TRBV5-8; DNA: TGTGCCAGCAGCCCGGGACAGGGGTACAATGAGCAGTTCTTC; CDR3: CASSPGQGYNEQFF
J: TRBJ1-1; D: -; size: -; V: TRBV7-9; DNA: TGTGCCAGCAGCTTTAGTGGGGGAGGGCCGAACACTGAAGCTTTCTTT; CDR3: CASSFSGGGPNTEAFF
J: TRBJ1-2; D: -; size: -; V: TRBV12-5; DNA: TGTGCTAGTGGTTTGGTACCCCAGGCTAACTATGGCTACACCTTC; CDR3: CASGLVPQANYGYTF
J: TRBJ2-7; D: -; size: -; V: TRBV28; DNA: TGTGCCAGCAGTTTAATCCGGGTTGGGCAGTACTTC; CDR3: CASSLIRVGQYF
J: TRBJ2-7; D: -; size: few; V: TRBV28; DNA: TGTGCCAGCTCAGCTCCAGGGGCCTACGAGCAGTACTTC; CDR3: CASSAPGAYEQYF
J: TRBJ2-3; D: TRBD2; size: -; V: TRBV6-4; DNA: TGTGCCAGCAGTGAAGGTGCTTCGCGGGGGGGCTTAGATACGCAGTATTTT; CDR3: CASSEGASRGGLDTQYF
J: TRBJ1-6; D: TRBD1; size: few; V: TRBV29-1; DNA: TGCAGCGCCCTAACAGGGGGTAACTCACCCCTCCACTTT; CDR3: CSALTGGNSPLHF
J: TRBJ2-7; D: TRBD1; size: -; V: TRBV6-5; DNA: TGTGCCAGCAGTTACCGCCCGGGACAGGGGACCTACGAGCAGTACTTC; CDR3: CASSYRPGQGTYEQYF
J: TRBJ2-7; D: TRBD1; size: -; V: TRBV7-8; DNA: TGTGCCAGCACCCTCACCGCTACAGGGGGAACCTACGAGCAGTACTTC; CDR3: CASTLTATGGTYEQYF
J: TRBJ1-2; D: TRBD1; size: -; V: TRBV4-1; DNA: TGCGCCAGCAGCCAAGGGGTTCCGGGACAGAGTAACTATGGCTACACCTTC; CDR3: CASSQGVPGQSNYGYTF
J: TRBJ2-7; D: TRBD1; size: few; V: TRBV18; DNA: TGTGCCAGCTCACCAAGGATGTTAGGGGGCGCGGAGGAGCAGTACTTC; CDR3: CASSPRMLGGAEEQYF
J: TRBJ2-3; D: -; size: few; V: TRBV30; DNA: TGTGCCTGGAGTCCGGGACTTCGACTCACCACAGATACGCAGTATTTT; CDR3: CAWSPGLRLTTDTQYF
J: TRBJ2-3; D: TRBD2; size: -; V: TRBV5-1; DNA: TGCGCCAGCAGCTTGGCCTTAGCGGGACCAGGTGCGGAAGATACGCAGTATTTT; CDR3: CASSLALAGPGAEDTQYF
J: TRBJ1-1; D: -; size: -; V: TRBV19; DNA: TGTGCCAGCGGGAGGAATCTGAACACTGAAGCTTTCTTT; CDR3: CASGRNLNTEAFF
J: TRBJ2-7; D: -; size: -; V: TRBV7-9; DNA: TGTGCCAGCAGCCCCCCCAGGGAACCCAACGAGCAGTACTTC; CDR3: CASSPPREPNEQYF
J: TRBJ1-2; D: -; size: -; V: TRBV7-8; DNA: TGTGCCAGCAGCTTAGAGTTGAGCTTCAACTATGGCTACACCTTC; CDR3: CASSLELSFNYGYTF
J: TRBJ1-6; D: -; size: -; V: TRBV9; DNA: TGTGCCAGCAGCGCACTCAATTCACCCCTCCACTTT; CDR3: CASSALNSPLHF
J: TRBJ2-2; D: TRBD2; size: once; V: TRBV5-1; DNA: TGCGCCAGCAGCTTGGACCTCGGTGCGGGGGGGCTCGCCGGGGAGCTGTTTTTT; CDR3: CASSLDLGAGGLAGELFF
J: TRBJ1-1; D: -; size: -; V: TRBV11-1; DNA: TGTGCCAGCAGCTTAGTCATTCGAGGGGGCACTGAAGCTTTCTTT; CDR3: CASSLVIRGGTEAFF
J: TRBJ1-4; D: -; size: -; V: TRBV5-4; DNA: TGTGCCAGCAGCGGGGACTCCATGTCGGAAAAACTGTTTTTT; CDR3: CASSGDSMSEKLFF
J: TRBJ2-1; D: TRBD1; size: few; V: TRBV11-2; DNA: TGTGCCAGCAGCTCAAGACCTCGGGACAGAGATGACAATGAGCAGTTCTTC; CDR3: CASSSRPRDRDDNEQFF
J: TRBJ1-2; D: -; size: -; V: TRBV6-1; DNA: TGTGCCAGCACCGCGGTCGGCGAGTATGGCTACACCTTC; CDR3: CASTAVGEYGYTF
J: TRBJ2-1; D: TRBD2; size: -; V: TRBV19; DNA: TGTGCCAGTAGTATTGCGGGGGTCGCCTACAATGAGCAGTTCTTC; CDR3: CASSIAGVAYNEQFF
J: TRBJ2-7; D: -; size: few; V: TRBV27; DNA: TGTGCCAGCACAGGGGACCACGAGCAGTACTTC; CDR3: CASTGDHEQYF
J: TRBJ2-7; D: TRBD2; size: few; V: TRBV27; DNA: TGTGCCAGCAGTTTATTGTCTAGCGGGAGGATCTCCTACGAGCAGTACTTC; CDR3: CASSLLSSGRISYEQYF
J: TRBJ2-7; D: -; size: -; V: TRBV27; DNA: TGTGCCAGCAGTTTATCGGAGTCGTACGAGCAGTACTTC; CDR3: CASSLSESYEQYF